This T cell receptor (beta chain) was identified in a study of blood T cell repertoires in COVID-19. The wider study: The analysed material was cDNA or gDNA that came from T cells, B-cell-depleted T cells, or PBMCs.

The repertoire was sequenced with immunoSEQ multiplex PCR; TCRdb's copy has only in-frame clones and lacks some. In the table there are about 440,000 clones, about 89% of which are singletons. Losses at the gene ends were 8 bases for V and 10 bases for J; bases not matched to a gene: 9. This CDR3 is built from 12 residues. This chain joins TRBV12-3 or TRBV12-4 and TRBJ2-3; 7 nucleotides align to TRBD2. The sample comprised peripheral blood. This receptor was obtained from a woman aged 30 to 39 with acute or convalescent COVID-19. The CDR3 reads CASCFGGDAQYF. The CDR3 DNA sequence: TGTGCCAGCTGCTTTGGGGGGGACGCGCAGTATTTT.